This T cell receptor (beta chain) is drawn from a study of blood T cell repertoires in COVID-19. In the study overall: PBMCs, B-cell-depleted T cells, or T cells provided the cDNA or gDNA that made up the material.

Authors' data handling: Nucleated cell number was recorded as an estimate derived from reference gene primer amplification. Some clones are missing from TCRdb's copy, which holds only in-frame ones; the method was immunoSEQ multiplex PCR. V and J calls and clone size are given by that table; D and trimming were obtained from the DNA. The table records tens of thousands of clones, almost 95% of them present only once. Germline lookup yields CDR1 MNHEY and CDR2 SMNVEV (reference sequence). The CDR3 runs 14 residues. J gave up 4 bases and V 5 bases, and 4 bases lay outside the gene matches. This clone was counted only a few times.

The TCR was taken from a man aged 45-60 years with active COVID-19. The material sequenced was peripheral blood. The chain couples TRBV27 to TRBJ2-7, with 11 bases lining up with TRBD1. In DNA form, the CDR3 reads TGTGCCAGCAGTCACGGACAGGGGGCTTACGAGCAGTACTTC. Encoded protein: CASSHGQGAYEQYF.